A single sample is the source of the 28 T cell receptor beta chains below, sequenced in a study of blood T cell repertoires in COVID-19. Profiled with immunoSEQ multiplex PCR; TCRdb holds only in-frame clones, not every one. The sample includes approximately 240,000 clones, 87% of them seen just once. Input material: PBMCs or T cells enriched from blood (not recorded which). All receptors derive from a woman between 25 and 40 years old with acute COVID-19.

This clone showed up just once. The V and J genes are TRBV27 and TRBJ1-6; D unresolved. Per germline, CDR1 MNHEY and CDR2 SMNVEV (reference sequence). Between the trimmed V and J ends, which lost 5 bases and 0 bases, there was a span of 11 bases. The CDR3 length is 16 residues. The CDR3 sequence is CASSESISSYNSPLHF. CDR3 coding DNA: TGTGCCAGCAGTGAATCTATTAGCTCCTATAATTCACCCCTCCACTTT.

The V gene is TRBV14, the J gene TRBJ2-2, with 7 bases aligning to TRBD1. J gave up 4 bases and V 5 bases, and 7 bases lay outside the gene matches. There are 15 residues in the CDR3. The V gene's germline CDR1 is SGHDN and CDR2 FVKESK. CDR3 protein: CASSTTGQFTGELFF. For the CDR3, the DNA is TGTGCCAGCAGCACGACAGGGCAGTTCACCGGGGAGCTGTTTTTT.

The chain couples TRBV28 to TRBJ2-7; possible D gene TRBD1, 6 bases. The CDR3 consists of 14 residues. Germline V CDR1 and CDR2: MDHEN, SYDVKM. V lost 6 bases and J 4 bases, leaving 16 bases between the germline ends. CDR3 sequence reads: CASRPTGGRYEQYF. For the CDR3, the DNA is TGTGCCAGCAGACCGACAGGTGGAAGATACGAGCAGTACTTC.

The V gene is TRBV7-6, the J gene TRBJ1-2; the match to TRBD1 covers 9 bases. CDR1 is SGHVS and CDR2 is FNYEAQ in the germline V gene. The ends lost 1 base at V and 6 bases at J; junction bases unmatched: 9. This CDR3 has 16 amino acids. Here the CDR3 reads CASSLGQTRDRDGYTF. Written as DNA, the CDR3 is TGTGCCAGCAGCTTAGGACAGACCCGGGACAGGGATGGCTACACCTTC.

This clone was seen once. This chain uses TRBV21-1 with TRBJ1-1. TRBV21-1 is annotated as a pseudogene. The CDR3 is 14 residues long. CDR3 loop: CASSRSLVNTEAFF. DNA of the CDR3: TGTGCCAGCAGCAGGTCCTTAGTGAACACTGAAGCTTTCTTT.

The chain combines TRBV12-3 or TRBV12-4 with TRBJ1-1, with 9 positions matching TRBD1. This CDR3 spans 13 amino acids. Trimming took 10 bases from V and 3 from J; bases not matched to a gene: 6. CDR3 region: CATADRGDTEAFF. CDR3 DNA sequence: TGTGCCACCGCGGACAGGGGAGACACTGAAGCTTTCTTT.

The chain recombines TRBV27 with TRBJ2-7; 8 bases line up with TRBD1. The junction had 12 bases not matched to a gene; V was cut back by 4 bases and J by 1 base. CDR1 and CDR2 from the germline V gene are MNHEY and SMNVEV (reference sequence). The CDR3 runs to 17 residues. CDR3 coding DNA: TGTGCCAGCAGTTCCGGGACAGGAACTCGAAGGTCCTACGAGCAGTACTTC. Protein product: CASSSGTGTRRSYEQYF.

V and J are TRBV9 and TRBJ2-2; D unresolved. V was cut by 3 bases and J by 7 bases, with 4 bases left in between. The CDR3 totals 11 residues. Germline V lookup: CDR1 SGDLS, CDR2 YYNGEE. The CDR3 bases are TGTGCCAGCAGCGATAACGGGGAGCTGTTTTTT. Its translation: CASSDNGELFF. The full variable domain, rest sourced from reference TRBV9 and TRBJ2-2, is DSGVTQTPKHLITATGQRVTLRCSPRSGDLSVYWYQQSLDQGLQFLIQYYNGEERAKGNILERFSAQQFPDLHSELNLSSLELGDSALYFCASSDNGELFFGEGSRLTVL.

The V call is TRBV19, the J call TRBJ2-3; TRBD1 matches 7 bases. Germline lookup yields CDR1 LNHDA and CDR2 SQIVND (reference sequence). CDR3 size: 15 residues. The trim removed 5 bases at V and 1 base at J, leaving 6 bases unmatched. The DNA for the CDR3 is TGTGCCAGTAGTGAACAGGGGCCGGGCACAGATACGCAGTATTTT. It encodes CASSEQGPGTDTQYF.

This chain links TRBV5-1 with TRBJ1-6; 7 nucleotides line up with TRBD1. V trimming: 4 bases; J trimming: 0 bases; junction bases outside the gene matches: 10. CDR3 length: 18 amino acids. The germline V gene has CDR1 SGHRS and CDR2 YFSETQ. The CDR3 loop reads CASSPTGSSSSYNSPLHF. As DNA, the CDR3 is TGCGCCAGCAGCCCGACAGGGTCCTCAAGCTCCTATAATTCACCCCTCCACTTT.

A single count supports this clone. The CDR3 here is CASSQTRGTYEQYF. The CDR3 DNA is TGCGCCAGCAGCCAGACCAGGGGAACCTACGAGCAGTACTTC. V gene TRBV4-3 combines with J gene TRBJ2-7; a possible D gene is TRBD1 (6 bases). Germline lookup yields CDR1 LGHNA and CDR2 YSLEER. Trimming left V 3 bases short and J 2 bases short, with 11 bases between. This CDR3 is built from 14 residues.

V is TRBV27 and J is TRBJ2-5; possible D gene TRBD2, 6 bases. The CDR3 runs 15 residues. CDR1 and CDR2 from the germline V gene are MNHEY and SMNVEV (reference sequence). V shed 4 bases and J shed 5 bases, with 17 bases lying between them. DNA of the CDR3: TGTGCCAGCAGTTCGGGGACTTTCCCCGGGGAGACCCAGTACTTC. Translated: CASSSGTFPGETQYF.

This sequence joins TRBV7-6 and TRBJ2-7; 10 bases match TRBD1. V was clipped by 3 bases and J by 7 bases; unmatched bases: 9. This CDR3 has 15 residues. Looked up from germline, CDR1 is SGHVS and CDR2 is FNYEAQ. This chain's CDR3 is CASSFGTGVLEEQYF. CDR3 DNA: TGTGCCAGCAGCTTCGGGACAGGGGTTCTGGAGGAGCAGTACTTC.

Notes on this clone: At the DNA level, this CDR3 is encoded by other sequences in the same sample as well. In nucleotides, the CDR3 is TGTGCCAGCAGTGAAGACAGGAACACTGAAGCTTTCTTT. Translated, it gives CASSEDRNTEAFF. This chain uses TRBV2 with TRBJ1-1; D is uncertain. CDR1 SNHLY and CDR2 FYNNEI come from the germline V gene. The CDR3 loop spans 13 amino acids. With 1 base removed from V and 1 base from J, the gap between germline ends came to 4 bases.

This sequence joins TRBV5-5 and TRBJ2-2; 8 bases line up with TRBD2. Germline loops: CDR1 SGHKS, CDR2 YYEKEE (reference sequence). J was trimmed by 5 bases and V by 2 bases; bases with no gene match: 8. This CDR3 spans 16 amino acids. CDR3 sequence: CASSLPGGVGTGELFF. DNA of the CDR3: TGTGCCAGCAGCTTACCCGGGGGGGTTGGGACCGGGGAGCTGTTTTTT.

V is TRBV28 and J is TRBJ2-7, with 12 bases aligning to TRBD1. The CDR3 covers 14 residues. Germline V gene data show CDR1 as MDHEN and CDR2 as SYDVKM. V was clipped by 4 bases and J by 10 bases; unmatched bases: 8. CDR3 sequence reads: CASSYGTGGAGQYF. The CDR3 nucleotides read TGTGCCAGCAGTTACGGGACAGGGGGCGCCGGACAGTACTTC.

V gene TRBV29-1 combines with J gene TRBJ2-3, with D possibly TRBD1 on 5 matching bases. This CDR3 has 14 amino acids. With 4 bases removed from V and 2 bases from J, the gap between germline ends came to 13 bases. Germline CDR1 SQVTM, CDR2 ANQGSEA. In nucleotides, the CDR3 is TGCAGCGTTGGGGGCTCGCAGGCCACAGATACGCAGTATTTT. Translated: CSVGGSQATDTQYF.

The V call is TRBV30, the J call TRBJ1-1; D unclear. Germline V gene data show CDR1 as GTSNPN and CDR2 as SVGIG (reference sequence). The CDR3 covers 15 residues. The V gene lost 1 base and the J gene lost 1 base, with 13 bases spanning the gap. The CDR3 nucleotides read TGTGCCTGGAGTGGATTACTTCGCGAGAACACTGAAGCTTTCTTT. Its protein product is CAWSGLLRENTEAFF. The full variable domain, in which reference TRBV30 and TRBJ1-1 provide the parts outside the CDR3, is SQTIHQWPATLVQPVGSPLSLECTVEGTSNPNLYWYRQAAGRGLQLLFYSVGIGQISSEVPQNLSASRPQDRQFILSSKKLLLSDSGFYLCAWSGLLRENTEAFFGQGTRLTVV.

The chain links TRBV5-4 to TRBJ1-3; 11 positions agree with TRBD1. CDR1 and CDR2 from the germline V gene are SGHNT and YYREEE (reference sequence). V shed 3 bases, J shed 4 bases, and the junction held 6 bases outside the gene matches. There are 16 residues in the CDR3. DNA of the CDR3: TGTGCCAGCAGCTGGGGGGACAGGGGGTCCGGAAACACCATATATTTT. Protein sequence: CASSWGDRGSGNTIYF.

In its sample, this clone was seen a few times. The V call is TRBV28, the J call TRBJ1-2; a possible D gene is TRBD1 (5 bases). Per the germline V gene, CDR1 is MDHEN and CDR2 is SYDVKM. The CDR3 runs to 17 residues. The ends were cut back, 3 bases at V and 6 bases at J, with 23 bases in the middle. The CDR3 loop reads CASSFVVSFQGTDGYTF. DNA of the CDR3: TGTGCCAGCAGTTTTGTCGTGTCTTTTCAGGGAACGGATGGCTACACCTTC.

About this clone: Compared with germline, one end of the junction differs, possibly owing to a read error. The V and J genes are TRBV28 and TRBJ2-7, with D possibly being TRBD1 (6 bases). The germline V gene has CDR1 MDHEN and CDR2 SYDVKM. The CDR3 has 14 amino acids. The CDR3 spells CASSLIRQVGVVFF. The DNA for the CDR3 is TGTGCCAGCAGTTTAATACGACAGGTAGGGGTCGTCTTCTTC.

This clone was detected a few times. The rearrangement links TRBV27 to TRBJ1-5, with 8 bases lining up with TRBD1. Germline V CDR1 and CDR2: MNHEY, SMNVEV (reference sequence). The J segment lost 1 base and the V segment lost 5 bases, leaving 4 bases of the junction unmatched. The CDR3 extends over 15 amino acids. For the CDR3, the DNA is TGTGCCAGCAGTCCCTGGACAGGGAGCAATCAGCCCCAGCATTTT. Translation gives CASSPWTGSNQPQHF.

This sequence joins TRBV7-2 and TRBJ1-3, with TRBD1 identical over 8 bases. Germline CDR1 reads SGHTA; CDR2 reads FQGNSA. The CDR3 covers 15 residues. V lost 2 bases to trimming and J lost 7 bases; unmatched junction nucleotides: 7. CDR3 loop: CASSLTTGVVNTIYF. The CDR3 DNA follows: TGTGCCAGCAGCTTAACGACAGGGGTGGTGAACACCATATATTTT.

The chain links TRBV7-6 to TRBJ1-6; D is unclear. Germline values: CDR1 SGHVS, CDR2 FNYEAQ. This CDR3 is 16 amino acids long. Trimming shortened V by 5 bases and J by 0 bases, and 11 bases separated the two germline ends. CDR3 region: CASSPQFRSYNSPLHF. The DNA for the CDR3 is TGTGCCAGCAGCCCCCAGTTCCGCTCCTATAATTCACCCCTCCACTTT.

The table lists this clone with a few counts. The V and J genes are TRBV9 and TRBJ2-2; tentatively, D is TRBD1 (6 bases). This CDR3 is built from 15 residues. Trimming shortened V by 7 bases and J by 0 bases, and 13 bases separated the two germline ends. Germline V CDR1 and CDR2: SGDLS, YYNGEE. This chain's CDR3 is CASSLTGSNTGELFF. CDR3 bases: TGTGCCAGCTCCCTAACAGGGTCGAACACCGGGGAGCTGTTTTTT.

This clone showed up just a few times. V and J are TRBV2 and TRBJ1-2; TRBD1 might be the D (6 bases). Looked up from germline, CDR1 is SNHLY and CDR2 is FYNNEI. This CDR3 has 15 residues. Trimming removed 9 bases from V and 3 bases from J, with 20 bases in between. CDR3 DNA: TGTGCCAGGAAGGGAAAAGGGGGAGCGTACTATGGCTACACCTTC. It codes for CARKGKGGAYYGYTF.

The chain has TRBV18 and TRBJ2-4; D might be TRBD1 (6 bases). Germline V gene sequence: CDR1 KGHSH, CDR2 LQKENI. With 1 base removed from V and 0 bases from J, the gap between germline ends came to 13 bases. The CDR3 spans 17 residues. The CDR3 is CASSPQPGHLAKNIQYF. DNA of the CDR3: TGTGCCAGCTCACCACAACCGGGACACCTAGCCAAAAACATTCAGTACTTC.

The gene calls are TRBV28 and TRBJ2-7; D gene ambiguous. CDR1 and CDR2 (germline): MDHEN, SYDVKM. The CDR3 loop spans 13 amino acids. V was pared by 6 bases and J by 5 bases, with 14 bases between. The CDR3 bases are TGTGCCAGCAGCCGCCCCGGGTTGAACGAGCAGTACTTC. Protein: CASSRPGLNEQYF.